The clone carrying this T cell receptor (beta chain) was observed a few times. Its cognate antigen is unknown. The sample belongs to a study of blood T cells in healthy people across ages. The authors ran a second PCR of about 6 to 11 cycles using a sample-barcoded 5' primer and a J-beta primer mix. Samples each returned at least 2.5 million CDR3-containing paired-end reads. From the 5' RACE reads, TCRdb called clonotypes with MiXCR, one entry per CDR3 protein. The data show hundreds of thousands of distinct CDR3 sequences, approximately 59% seen once. The study, taken as a whole, reports: Naive T cell percentage by flow cytometry tracked strongly with beta diversity. Expanded clonotype shifts may have been confounded, as the donors had an unknown CMV status.

Trimming cost V 3 bases and J 3 bases, with 7 bases left between them. Germline V CDR1 and CDR2: KGHSH, LQKENI. The CDR3 loop spans 13 amino acids. The V and J genes are TRBV18 and TRBJ2-3; D remains ambiguous. The receptor was derived from a man aged 55-75 years in good health. Source material: blood. Here the CDR3 reads CASSPGLTDTQYF. The CDR3 DNA is TGTGCCAGCTCACCGGGTCTGACAGATACGCAGTATTTT. Supplemented by reference TRBV18 and TRBJ2-3, the full variable domain reads NAGVMQNPRHLVRRRGQEARLRCSPMKGHSHVYWYRQLPEEGLKFMVYLQKENIIDESGMPKERFSAEFPKEGPSILRIQQVVRGDSAAYFCASSPGLTDTQYFGPGTRLTVL.